What follows is one T cell receptor (beta chain) and its context. This specimen comes from a study of T cell responses to AZD1222 COVID-19 vaccine. Here immunoSEQ multiplex PCR was the method, and the copy in TCRdb shows in-frame clones only, minus some. This table has roughly 71,000 clones, less than 85% appearing once. V shed 5 bases and J 5 bases; nucleotides not matched to a gene: 14. Germline V gene data show CDR1 as MNHNY and CDR2 as SVGAGI (reference sequence). This CDR3 has 17 amino acids. This clonotype originated in an adult in good health. The sample in question was peripheral blood, obtained on day 0 of AZD1222 vaccination. The J gene is TRBJ1-2, the V gene TRBV6-6, with 10 bases matching TRBD1. DNA of the CDR3: TGTGCCAGCAGTCCCGGGTCGGGACAGGGGTTTTTTTATGGCTACACCTTC. It codes for CASSPGSGQGFFYGYTF.